One sample yielded the 9 T cell receptor beta chains listed below, sequenced in a study of T-cell reconstitution after alpha-beta-depleted transplantation in children. During its preparation, the TCRbeta library received unique molecular identifiers. TCRdb processed the PCR reads anew with MiXCR; each CDR3 protein has one entry. The table includes approximately 290,000 distinct CDR3 sequences, 11% detected once. The sequencing here drew on peripheral blood, taken 180 days after TCRalphabeta/CD19-depleted stem cell transplant. The receptors were gathered from a male patient between 2 and 10 years old who had a stem cell transplant for chronic granulomatous disease, so the T cells may come from the graft donor.

There are many counts of this clonotype. The chain carries TRBV5-1 and TRBJ2-7, with 9 nucleotides matching TRBD1. Per the germline V gene, CDR1 is SGHRS and CDR2 is YFSETQ. The CDR3 covers 16 residues. Trimming took 4 bases from V and 2 from J; bases not matched to a gene: 10. CDR3 protein: CASSPHRTGDPYEQYF. CDR3 coding DNA: TGCGCCAGCAGCCCCCACCGGACAGGGGATCCCTACGAGCAGTACTTC.

This clonotype was recorded at least ten times. This chain connects TRBV5-1 to TRBJ1-1; D not resolved. CDR3 length equals 16 residues. With 0 bases removed from V and 0 bases from J, the gap between germline ends came to 12 bases. Germline V gene sequence: CDR1 SGHRS, CDR2 YFSETQ. The chain's CDR3 is CASSLAPRKMNTEAFF. CDR3 nucleotide sequence: TGCGCCAGCAGCTTGGCACCCAGGAAGATGAACACTGAAGCTTTCTTT.

The rearrangement links TRBV15 to TRBJ2-1, with D possibly called TRBD1 or TRBD2 (6 bases each). Trimming shortened V by 1 base and J by 5 bases, and 18 bases separated the two germline ends. CDR3 length: 17 residues. Germline V gene sequence: CDR1 LNHNV, CDR2 YYDKDF (reference sequence). Written as DNA, the CDR3 is TGTGCCACCAGCAGAGTGAGGGGGGCCAAGAAGGACAATGAGCAGTTCTTC. Encoded protein: CATSRVRGAKKDNEQFF.

This clonotype has a count of ten or more. The rearrangement uses TRBV5-6 and TRBJ2-1; the match to TRBD1 covers 8 bases. The J segment lost 1 base and the V segment lost 4 bases, leaving 10 bases of the junction unmatched. CDR1 and CDR2 from the germline V gene are SGHDT and YYEEEE. CDR3 size: 17 residues. This CDR3 is CASSPGPGQESYNEQFF. Here the CDR3 DNA reads TGTGCCAGCAGCCCGGGACCGGGACAGGAGTCCTACAATGAGCAGTTCTTC.

This clonotype was detected many times. The gene calls are TRBV10-3 and TRBJ2-7; D ambiguous. The CDR3 loop spans 12 amino acids. Trimming removed 3 bases at V and 1 base at J, with 4 bases between. Per the germline V gene, CDR1 is ENHRY and CDR2 is SYGVKD. The chain's CDR3 is CAISDNSYEQYF. The CDR3 region has the DNA TGTGCCATCAGTGATAATTCCTACGAGCAGTACTTC.

This clonotype was seen at least ten times. The chain recombines TRBV28 with TRBJ2-1, with 10 bases lining up with TRBD1. Germline V gene sequence: CDR1 MDHEN, CDR2 SYDVKM. After removal of 6 bases from V and 4 bases from J, the junction contained 9 bases not matched to a gene. This CDR3 is built from 16 residues. The CDR3 DNA reads as TGTGCCAGCAGCCTTTCACCGGGACAGGGGTACAATGAGCAGTTCTTC. Its protein product is CASSLSPGQGYNEQFF. Full variable domain (rest looked up from reference TRBV28 and TRBJ2-1): DVKVTQSSRYLVKRTGEKVFLECVQDMDHENMFWYRQDPGLGLRLIYFSYDVKMKEKGDIPEGYSVSREKKERFSLILESASTNQTSMYLCASSLSPGQGYNEQFFGPGTRLTVL.

In the case of this clonotype: A much larger clonotype is one base distant, so this may be a read error. V is TRBV20-1 and J is TRBJ2-6, with D uncertain. CDR1 is DFQATT, CDR2 SNEGSKA, per germline (reference sequence). This CDR3 is built from 15 residues. The CDR3 DNA reads TGCAGTGCTAGAGACGAACGCTCTAGGGCCAACGTCCTGACTTTC. Protein product: CSARDERSRANVLTF.

This clonotype was recorded many times. V usage is TRBV20-1 and J usage is TRBJ1-4, with 12 bases lining up with TRBD1. Germline CDR1 is DFQATT and CDR2 is SNEGSKA (reference sequence). J was trimmed by 8 bases and V by 5 bases; bases with no gene match: 15. The CDR3 length is 17 residues. The CDR3: CSASRDRGRRSDEKLFF. DNA of the CDR3: TGCAGTGCTTCCCGGGACAGGGGGCGCAGAAGTGACGAAAAACTGTTTTTT.

A word on this clonotype: A much larger clone lies a single base off, so this may be a read error. CDR3 sequence reads: CASSLRPTGRGCGANVLTF. CDR3 bases: TGTGCCAGCAGCTTACGTCCCACGGGTCGGGGCTGTGGGGCCAACGTCCTGACTTTC. The chain joins TRBV7-6 to TRBJ2-6; D possibly uses TRBD1 or TRBD2 (5 bases each). Germline V gene data show CDR1 as SGHVS and CDR2 as FNYEAQ. The CDR3 loop spans 19 amino acids. V was clipped by 2 bases and J by 3 bases, with 20 bases between them.